A single sample is the source of the 22 T cell receptor beta chains below, sequenced in a study of T cell responses to AZD1222 COVID-19 vaccine. Method: immunoSEQ multiplex PCR; TCRdb's copy keeps in-frame clones and lacks some. This table holds 70,000 to 95,000 clones, 89% found once. Source: peripheral blood, taken on day 0 of MenACWY control vaccination. The receptors were sampled from an adult in good health.

V gene TRBV28 combines with J gene TRBJ1-2; D unresolved. The V gene lost 0 bases and the J gene lost 0 bases, with 8 bases spanning the gap. The CDR3 sequence is 15 residues long. CDR1 and CDR2 from the germline V gene are MDHEN and SYDVKM. CDR3 amino acids: CASSLWDAANYGYTF. DNA of the CDR3: TGTGCCAGCAGTTTATGGGACGCAGCTAACTATGGCTACACCTTC.

The chain couples TRBV6-2 or TRBV6-3 to TRBJ2-1; D remains unclear. CDR1 is MNHEY and CDR2 is SVGEGT in the germline V gene. The V end lost 6 bases, the J end lost 4 bases, and 10 bases lay between the germline ends. The CDR3 sequence is 13 residues long. The CDR3 sequence is CASSQSEYNEQFF. In DNA, the CDR3 is TGTGCCAGCAGCCAGAGCGAGTACAATGAGCAGTTCTTC.

This sequence joins TRBV5-6 and TRBJ2-1, with no clear D. The CDR3 is 18 residues long. Looked up from germline, CDR1 is SGHDT and CDR2 is YYEEEE. V dropped 1 base and J dropped 0 bases, with 17 bases sitting between them. The CDR3 region has the DNA TGTGCCAGCAGCTTGCGGCAGGCCGCATTAAGCTCCTACAATGAGCAGTTCTTC. Translation gives CASSLRQAALSSYNEQFF.

CDR3 sequence (DNA): TGTGCCAGCAGCAAAGCGCCGGACAGGCGGTGGAGGTGTCAGCCCCAGCATTTT. The encoded protein is CASSKAPDRRWRCQPQHF. The V gene is TRBV21-1, the J gene TRBJ1-5; the table assigns TRBD1, which was not confirmed against the DNA. TRBV21-1 is given as a pseudogene. This CDR3 is 18 amino acids long.

V and J are TRBV9 and TRBJ2-3; D is tentatively TRBD1 or TRBD2 (6 bases each). This CDR3 comprises 13 residues. Germline values: CDR1 SGDLS, CDR2 YYNGEE. V was trimmed by 0 bases and J by 8 bases, leaving 10 bases between them. The CDR3 DNA sequence: TGTGCCAGCAGCGTAGTTGAGGGGGGTACGCAGTATTTT. Residues: CASSVVEGGTQYF.

This clone was detected only once. CDR3 residues: CASSIGGYTF. CDR3 coding DNA: TGTGCCAGTAGTATAGGTGGCTACACCTTC. The chain links TRBV19 to TRBJ1-2; unclear D gene. CDR1 is LNHDA and CDR2 is SQIVND in the germline V gene (reference sequence). This CDR3 is 10 amino acids long. V lost 1 base, J lost 7 bases, and 1 base lay in between.

The chain links TRBV11-3 to TRBJ1-2; tentative D call: TRBD1 (6 bases). The CDR3 contains 14 residues. Trimming took off 1 base at V and 8 bases at J, with 14 bases between the two ends. Germline CDR1 and CDR2: SGHNT and YENEEA. The CDR3 sequence: CASSLGLGGGGYTF. The CDR3, as DNA: TGTGCCAGCAGCTTAGGCCTCGGGGGCGGAGGCTACACCTTC.

This rearrangement joins TRBV27 to TRBJ2-7; the match to TRBD1 covers 7 bases. The V gene's germline CDR1 is MNHEY and CDR2 SMNVEV (reference sequence). This CDR3 spans 13 amino acids. With 3 bases clipped from V and 2 bases from J, the junction kept 1 base outside the gene matches. As DNA, the CDR3 is TGTGCCAGCAGTTTCGGACAGGCCTACGAGCAGTACTTC. This encodes CASSFGQAYEQYF.

V is TRBV7-2 and J is TRBJ1-6; 9 bases map to TRBD1. Germline CDR1 and CDR2: SGHTA and FQGNSA. CDR3 length: 16 amino acids. V lost 5 bases, J lost 6 bases, and 8 bases stayed unmatched. The CDR3 bases are TGTGCCAGCAGCCAGGGACAGGGAGGGCCTAATTCACCCCTCCACTTT. This sequence encodes CASSQGQGGPNSPLHF. The whole variable domain, remainder taken from reference TRBV7-2 and TRBJ1-6, is GAGVSQSPSNKVTEKGKDVELRCDPISGHTALYWYRQSLGQGLEFLIYFQGNSAPDKSGLPSDRFSAERTGGSVSTLTIQRTQQEDSAVYLCASSQGQGGPNSPLHFGNGTRLTVT.

The rearrangement uses TRBV2 and TRBJ2-7; 9 bases map to TRBD1. The CDR3 runs to 15 residues. V gave up 0 bases and J gave up 4 bases; unmatched junction bases: 4. The germline gives CDR1 SNHLY, CDR2 FYNNEI. CDR3 sequence (DNA): TGTGCCAGCAGTGAAGCCCTGGGACAGGGATACGAGCAGTACTTC. As protein: CASSEALGQGYEQYF.

This rearrangement joins TRBV18 to TRBJ1-4; D gene ambiguous. This CDR3 has 16 residues. The ends were cut back, 4 bases at V and 4 bases at J, with 16 bases in the middle. The germline V gene encodes CDR1 KGHSH and CDR2 LQKENI. In DNA form, the CDR3 reads TGTGCCAGCTCACTATCTAGTCCCGGGCGTAATGAAAAACTGTTTTTT. It specifies CASSLSSPGRNEKLFF.

The V gene is TRBV19, the J gene TRBJ2-3; D is unclear. Trimming removed 5 bases at V and 5 bases at J, with 11 bases between. CDR3 length: 13 amino acids. Germline V gene lookup returns CDR1 LNHDA and CDR2 SQIVND (reference sequence). The CDR3 DNA reads as TGTGCCAGTAGTCCGTTGACGGTAGATACGCAGTATTTT. It specifies CASSPLTVDTQYF.

This chain joins TRBV6-1 and TRBJ2-5; 14 bases are shared with TRBD2. Losses at the gene ends were 4 bases for V and 7 bases for J; bases not matched to a gene: 11. Germline lookup yields CDR1 MNHNS and CDR2 SASEGT. The CDR3 consists of 17 residues. The DNA for the CDR3 is TGTGCCAGCAGTGGACTAGCGGGGGGGCCGAGTTCTTCGACCCAGTACTTC. Translated: CASSGLAGGPSSSTQYF.

The chain couples TRBV5-6 to TRBJ2-7, with D perhaps TRBD2 (5 bases). The germline V gene has CDR1 SGHDT and CDR2 YYEEEE. V lost 6 bases to trimming and J lost 2 bases, with 9 bases between them. This CDR3 spans 12 amino acids. Here the CDR3 DNA reads TGTGCCAGCACTACCGGGGCCTACGAGCAGTACTTC. Its translation is CASTTGAYEQYF.

The chain links TRBV7-2 to TRBJ1-2, with TRBD1 identical over 9 bases. This CDR3 has 13 residues. V lost 3 bases and J lost 8; bases outside the gene matches: 4. Germline CDR1 is SGHTA and CDR2 is FQGNSA. CDR3 nucleotides: TGTGCCAGCAGCTTGGGACAGGGCGGCGGCTACACCTTC. Translated: CASSLGQGGGYTF.

This clone was detected only a few times. The chain is built from TRBV7-9 and TRBJ1-4; TRBD1 is a possible D gene (5 bases). Deletions cut 1 base from V and 8 bases from J, with 11 bases between. The germline CDR1 and CDR2 sequences are SEHNR and FQNEAQ (reference sequence). This CDR3 contains 14 residues. The chain's CDR3 is CASSLDRFGEKLFF. The DNA of the CDR3 is TGTGCCAGCAGCTTAGACAGGTTCGGGGAAAAACTGTTTTTT.

The chain is built from TRBV6-5 and TRBJ2-2; D is undetermined. Per germline, CDR1 MNHEY and CDR2 SVGAGI. The germline V and J ends were trimmed by 1 base and 7 bases, with 7 bases remaining between them. The CDR3 sequence is 13 residues long. Here the CDR3 reads CASSYFKGGELFF. The CDR3 coding sequence is TGTGCCAGCAGTTACTTCAAAGGCGGGGAGCTGTTTTTT.

The genes are TRBV7-2 and TRBJ1-1; D not resolved. This CDR3 contains 14 residues. Looked up from germline, CDR1 is SGHTA and CDR2 is FQGNSA. Trimming removed 4 bases from V and 5 bases from J, with 14 bases in between. CDR3 amino acids: CASSYGLRGTEAFF. Here the CDR3 DNA reads TGTGCCAGCAGCTATGGACTGCGAGGAACTGAAGCTTTCTTT.

This clone was recorded a few times. The gene calls are TRBV19 and TRBJ2-2; D might be TRBD2 (5 bases). The germline V gene has CDR1 LNHDA and CDR2 SQIVND (reference sequence). V shed 7 bases and J shed 6 bases, with 12 bases lying between them. CDR3 size: 13 residues. In DNA form, the CDR3 reads TGTGCCAGTAATCCCAGCGGTCCCGGGGAGCTGTTTTTT. Translation gives CASNPSGPGELFF.

The gene calls are TRBV25-1 and TRBJ1-1; 10 bases line up with TRBD1. CDR3 size: 14 residues. V dropped 6 bases and J dropped 13; count of bases not matched to a gene: 14. Germline V gives CDR1 MGHDK, CDR2 SYGVNS. Written as DNA, the CDR3 is TGTGCCAGCAGGGACCGGGACAGGGGAACTGCGGTTTTCTTT. Its protein is CASRDRDRGTAVFF.

The rearrangement uses TRBV19 and TRBJ1-2; D gene unclear. CDR1 and CDR2 from the germline V gene are LNHDA and SQIVND (reference sequence). V was pared by 3 bases and J by 0 bases, with 8 bases between. The CDR3 loop spans 14 amino acids. CDR3 in DNA: TGTGCCAGTAGTATGAGGAGAACTAACTATGGCTACACCTTC. Encoded protein: CASSMRRTNYGYTF.

The rearrangement joins TRBV11-2 to TRBJ2-7; TRBD1 matches 10 bases. This CDR3 comprises 14 residues. The J segment lost 7 bases and the V segment lost 0 bases, leaving 3 bases of the junction unmatched. Germline CDR1 and CDR2: SGHAT and FQNNGV. CDR3 bases: TGTGCCAGCAGCTTAGAGGACAGGGGGAGGGAGCAGTACTTC. It specifies CASSLEDRGREQYF.